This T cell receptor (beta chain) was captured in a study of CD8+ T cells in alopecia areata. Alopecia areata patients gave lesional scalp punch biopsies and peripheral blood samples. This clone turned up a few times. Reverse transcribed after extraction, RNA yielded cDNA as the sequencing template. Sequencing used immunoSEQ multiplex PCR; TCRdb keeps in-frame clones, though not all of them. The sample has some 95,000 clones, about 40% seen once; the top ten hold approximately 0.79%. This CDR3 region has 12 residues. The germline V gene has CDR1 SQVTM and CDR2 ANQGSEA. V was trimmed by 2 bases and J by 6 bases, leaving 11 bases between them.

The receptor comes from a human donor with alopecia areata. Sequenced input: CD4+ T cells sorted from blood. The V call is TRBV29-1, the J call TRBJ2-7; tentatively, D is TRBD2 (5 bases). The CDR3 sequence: CSVEKGGFEQYF. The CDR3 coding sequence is TGCAGCGTTGAAAAAGGAGGTTTCGAGCAGTACTTC.